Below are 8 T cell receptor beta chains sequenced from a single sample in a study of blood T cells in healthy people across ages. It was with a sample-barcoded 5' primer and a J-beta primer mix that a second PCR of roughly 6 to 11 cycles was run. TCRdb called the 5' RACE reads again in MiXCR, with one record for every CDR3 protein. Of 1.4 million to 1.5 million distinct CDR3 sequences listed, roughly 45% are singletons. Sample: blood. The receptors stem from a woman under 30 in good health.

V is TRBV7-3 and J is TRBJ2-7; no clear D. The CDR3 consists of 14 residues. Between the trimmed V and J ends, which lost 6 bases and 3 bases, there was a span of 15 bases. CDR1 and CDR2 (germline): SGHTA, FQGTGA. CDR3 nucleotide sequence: TGTGCCAGCAGGAAGCCGGGTGTTGGCTACGAGCAGTACTTC. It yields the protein CASRKPGVGYEQYF.

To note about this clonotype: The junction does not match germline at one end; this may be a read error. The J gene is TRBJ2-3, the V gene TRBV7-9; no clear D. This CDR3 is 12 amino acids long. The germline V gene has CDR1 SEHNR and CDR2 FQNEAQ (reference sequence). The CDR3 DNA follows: TGTGTCAGCAGCACAATGGGAGATACGCAGTATTTT. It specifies CVSSTMGDTQYF.

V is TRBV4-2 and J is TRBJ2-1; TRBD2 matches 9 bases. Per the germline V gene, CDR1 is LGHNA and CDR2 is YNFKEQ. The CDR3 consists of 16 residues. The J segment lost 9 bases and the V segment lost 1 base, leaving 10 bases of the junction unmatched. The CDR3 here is CASSQVASGALSEQFF. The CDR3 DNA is TGTGCCAGCAGCCAAGTGGCTAGCGGGGCCCTGAGTGAGCAGTTCTTC.

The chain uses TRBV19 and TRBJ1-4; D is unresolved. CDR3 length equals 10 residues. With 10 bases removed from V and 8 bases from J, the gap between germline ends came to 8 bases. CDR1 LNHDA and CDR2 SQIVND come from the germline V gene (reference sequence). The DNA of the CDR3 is TGTGCCACCTCGGGGGAAAAACTGTTTTTT. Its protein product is CATSGEKLFF.

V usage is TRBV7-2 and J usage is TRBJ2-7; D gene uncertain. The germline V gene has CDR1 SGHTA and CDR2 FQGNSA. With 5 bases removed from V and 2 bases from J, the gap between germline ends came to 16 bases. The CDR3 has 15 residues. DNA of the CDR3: TGTGCCAGCAGCGAAGACCCGGACCGTCCCTACGAGCAGTACTTC. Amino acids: CASSEDPDRPYEQYF.

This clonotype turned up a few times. The CDR3 reads CASSSYYGGGDTDTQYF. Here the CDR3 DNA reads TGCGCCAGCAGCTCCTACTATGGAGGGGGGGACACAGATACGCAGTATTTT. The gene calls are TRBV5-1 and TRBJ2-3, with D maybe TRBD2 (7 bases). V gave up 3 bases and J gave up 2 bases, with 19 bases separating them. CDR3 length equals 17 residues. CDR1 is SGHRS and CDR2 is YFSETQ in the germline V gene.

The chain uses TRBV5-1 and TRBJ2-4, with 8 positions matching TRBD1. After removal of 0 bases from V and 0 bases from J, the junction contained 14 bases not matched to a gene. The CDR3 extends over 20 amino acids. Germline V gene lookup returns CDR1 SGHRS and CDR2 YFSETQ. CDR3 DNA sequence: TGCGCCAGCAGCTTGGCCGGGGCAGGGGGCCCTCAGCTAGCCAAAAACATTCAGTACTTC. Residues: CASSLAGAGGPQLAKNIQYF.

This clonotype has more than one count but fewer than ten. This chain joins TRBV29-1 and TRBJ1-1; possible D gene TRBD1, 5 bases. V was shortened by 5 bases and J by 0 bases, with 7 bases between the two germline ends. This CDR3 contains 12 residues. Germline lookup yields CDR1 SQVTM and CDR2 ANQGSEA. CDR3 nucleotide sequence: TGCAGCGTTCACAGGATGAACACTGAAGCTTTCTTT. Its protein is CSVHRMNTEAFF.